Listed here is a single T cell receptor (beta chain). Its specificity is not known. The V and J ends lost 3 bases and 3 bases respectively, with 6 bases between them. The length of the CDR3 is 14 residues. The sample comes from a study of glioma-infiltrating T cells after dendritic cell vaccination. Study-level information: Autologous tumor lysate was loaded overnight onto monocyte-derived dendritic cells grown seven days with IL-4 and GM-CSF.

Only patients with spare fresh-frozen tumor and over two years of follow-up were included. General study results and limits: Higher pretreatment TIL content predicted longer progression-free time and survival.

The primer mix had 60 V beta and 13 J beta primers. Assay: immunoSEQ multiplex PCR; the TCRdb copy retains only in-frame clones and omits some. The sample contains about 73,000 clones, approximately 80% of which appear only once. Specimen: blood, collected before dendritic cell vaccination. The sequence derives from a human donor with glioblastoma. This rearrangement joins TRBV23-1 to TRBJ2-6; no clear D gene. TRBV23-1 is an ORF, with its function uncertain. The CDR3 sequence is CASSQSGGANVLTF. In DNA, the CDR3 is TGCGCCAGCAGTCAGTCGGGTGGGGCCAACGTCCTGACTTTC.